Listed below are T cell receptor beta chains from one sample, sequenced in a study of shared clonotypes between healthy human individuals. Assay used: immunoSEQ multiplex PCR; TCRdb lists only in-frame clones, some missing. The table has some 1,100,000 clones, 75% to 85% seen once. The sample comprised memory CD4+ T cells from PBMCs. The receptors originated from a man between 18 and 35 years old in good health. Some clones in this sample may be carry-over from other donors' samples. Both conserved end residues are part of each CDR3. Fields, in order: V gene, J gene, D gene, clone size, CDR3 protein, CDR3 DNA. A D gene is named only where the DNA matches it firmly. Clone size, where shown, is once, few, many, or a class for clones that have expanded.

V gene: TRBV7-3; J gene: TRBJ2-7; D gene: NA; clone size: NA; CDR3 protein: CASSLNAGAGREQYF; CDR3 DNA: TGTGCCAGCAGCTTAAACGCAGGGGCCGGACGAGAGCAGTACTTC
V gene: TRBV7-9; J gene: TRBJ2-3; D gene: TRBD1; clone size: NA; CDR3 protein: CASSLPRGRPDTQYF; CDR3 DNA: TGTGCCAGCAGCCTCCCGAGGGGGCGCCCAGATACGCAGTATTTT
V gene: TRBV10-1; J gene: TRBJ2-3; D gene: NA; clone size: NA; CDR3 protein: CASSRGAPDTQYF; CDR3 DNA: TGCGCCAGTAGCCGGGGGGCCCCAGATACGCAGTATTTT
V gene: TRBV6-1; J gene: TRBJ2-7; D gene: NA; clone size: NA; CDR3 protein: CASSVLGFSYYEQYF; CDR3 DNA: TGTGCCAGCAGTGTACTCGGCTTTTCCTATTACGAGCAGTACTTC
V gene: TRBV7-3; J gene: TRBJ2-7; D gene: NA; clone size: NA; CDR3 protein: CASSVPGTPRLYF; CDR3 DNA: TGTGCCAGCAGCGTCCCCGGGACACCCAGACTGTACTTC
V gene: TRBV13; J gene: TRBJ1-3; D gene: NA; clone size: NA; CDR3 protein: CASSSWDTGNTIYF; CDR3 DNA: TGTGCCAGCAGCTCCTGGGACACGGGAAACACCATATATTTT
V gene: TRBV4-2; J gene: TRBJ2-7; D gene: NA; clone size: NA; CDR3 protein: CASSRGSGAYEQYF; CDR3 DNA: TGTGCCAGCAGCCGCGGGTCAGGGGCCTACGAGCAGTACTTC
V gene: TRBV7-9; J gene: TRBJ1-3; D gene: NA; clone size: NA; CDR3 protein: CASSSGAGTSGNTIYF; CDR3 DNA: TGTGCCAGCAGCTCAGGGGCAGGGACCTCTGGAAACACCATATATTTT
V gene: TRBV30; J gene: TRBJ1-2; D gene: NA; clone size: NA; CDR3 protein: CAWSVGQGLQGYTF; CDR3 DNA: TGTGCCTGGAGTGTCGGGCAGGGCCTACAAGGCTACACCTTC
V gene: TRBV10-3; J gene: TRBJ2-1; D gene: TRBD1; clone size: NA; CDR3 protein: CAISASGGEWGEQFF; CDR3 DNA: TGTGCCATCAGTGCGTCAGGGGGCGAATGGGGTGAGCAGTTCTTC
V gene: TRBV10-3; J gene: TRBJ2-7; D gene: TRBD2; clone size: NA; CDR3 protein: CAISRLADAYEQYF; CDR3 DNA: TGTGCCATCAGCCGACTAGCCGACGCCTACGAGCAGTACTTC
V gene: TRBV7-8; J gene: TRBJ1-1; D gene: NA; clone size: NA; CDR3 protein: CASSLVSGPFGVLGTEAFF; CDR3 DNA: TGTGCCAGCAGCTTAGTCTCAGGCCCCTTTGGGGTGTTGGGAACTGAAGCTTTCTTT
V gene: TRBV5-5; J gene: TRBJ2-7; D gene: TRBD2; clone size: few; CDR3 protein: CASSLFSGSSYEQYF; CDR3 DNA: TGTGCCAGCAGCTTGTTTAGCGGGAGCTCCTACGAGCAGTACTTC
V gene: TRBV18; J gene: TRBJ2-1; D gene: NA; clone size: NA; CDR3 protein: CASSPPSAGYNEQFF; CDR3 DNA: TGTGCCAGCTCCCCTCCATCGGCGGGGTACAATGAGCAGTTCTTC
V gene: TRBV6-6; J gene: TRBJ2-3; D gene: TRBD2; clone size: NA; CDR3 protein: CASSYLAGGTDTQYF; CDR3 DNA: TGTGCCAGCAGTTACCTAGCGGGAGGGACAGATACGCAGTATTTT
V gene: TRBV27; J gene: TRBJ2-4; D gene: NA; clone size: few; CDR3 protein: CASTPYGVGPRGKNIQYF; CDR3 DNA: TGTGCCAGCACCCCCTACGGTGTCGGGCCCCGGGGCAAAAACATTCAGTACTTC
V gene: TRBV7-2; J gene: TRBJ1-1; D gene: TRBD1; clone size: NA; CDR3 protein: CASSTGQIPAAFF; CDR3 DNA: TGTGCCAGCAGCACGGGACAGATCCCGGCAGCTTTCTTT
V gene: TRBV4-3; J gene: TRBJ2-7; D gene: TRBD1; clone size: NA; CDR3 protein: CASSRGTGGGYEQYF; CDR3 DNA: TGCGCCAGCAGCCGCGGGACAGGGGGAGGCTACGAGCAGTACTTC
V gene: TRBV6-5; J gene: TRBJ1-1; D gene: TRBD1; clone size: NA; CDR3 protein: CASSDRENTEAFF; CDR3 DNA: TGTGCCAGCAGTGACAGGGAGAACACTGAAGCTTTCTTT
V gene: TRBV4-1; J gene: TRBJ1-4; D gene: NA; clone size: NA; CDR3 protein: CASSISPWEKLFF; CDR3 DNA: TGCGCCAGCAGCATAAGCCCTTGGGAAAAACTGTTTTTT
V gene: TRBV18; J gene: TRBJ1-2; D gene: NA; clone size: NA; CDR3 protein: CASSPYQDNYGYTF; CDR3 DNA: TGTGCCAGCTCACCATACCAAGATAACTATGGCTACACCTTC
V gene: TRBV9; J gene: TRBJ1-1; D gene: NA; clone size: few; CDR3 protein: CASSVEGENTEAFF; CDR3 DNA: TGTGCCAGCAGCGTAGAAGGGGAGAACACTGAAGCTTTCTTT
V gene: TRBV27; J gene: TRBJ2-3; D gene: TRBD2; clone size: few; CDR3 protein: CASRPYTSGRGADTQYF; CDR3 DNA: TGTGCCAGCAGGCCATACACTAGCGGGAGGGGAGCAGATACGCAGTATTTT